This is a list of T cell receptor beta chains from one sample in a study of cytomegalovirus exposure and HLA in healthy donors. Libraries were prepared by immunoSEQ multiplex PCR; TCRdb keeps only in-frame clonotypes and omits some of them. Altogether under 200,000 clones are present, 73% being singletons, with the ten largest covering about 5.4%. Sequencing was done on a sample of PBMCs. The source is a woman aged 18-29 years in good health and CMV-seropositive. CDR3s include the opening cysteine and the closing phenylalanine or tryptophan. Each record gives: V gene, J gene, D gene, clone size, CDR3 DNA, CDR3 protein. D genes are given only for firm matches. Clone size is stated in some rows and not others, as once, few, many or a class when expanded.

V: TRBV10-3
J: TRBJ1-5
D: -
size: -
DNA: TGTGCCATCAGTGAGTCCAGGAGGAATCAGCCCCAGCATTTT
CDR3: CAISESRRNQPQHF

V: TRBV21-1
J: TRBJ1-1
D: -
size: -
DNA: TGTGCCAGCAGCAATCTCCGCGGACTGGGGACTGAAGCTTTCTTT
CDR3: CASSNLRGLGTEAFF

V: TRBV11-2
J: TRBJ2-1
D: TRBD2
size: -
DNA: TGTGCCAGCAGACGAATGGGGGGACTAACCTACAATGAGCAGTTCTTC
CDR3: CASRRMGGLTYNEQFF

V: TRBV4-1
J: TRBJ1-4
D: -
size: once
DNA: TGCGCCAGCAGCCAAGAACTCAACTCTGAAAAACTGTTTTTT
CDR3: CASSQELNSEKLFF

V: TRBV14
J: TRBJ2-3
D: -
size: once
DNA: TGTGCCAGCAGCCAAGTGCAGAGGGCAGATACGCAGTATTTT
CDR3: CASSQVQRADTQYF

V: TRBV7-9
J: TRBJ1-2
D: -
size: -
DNA: TGTGCCAGCAGCCATACAAGGGGGACACCGAACTATGGCTACACCTTC
CDR3: CASSHTRGTPNYGYTF

V: TRBV7-2
J: TRBJ2-1
D: -
size: -
DNA: TGTGCCAGCAGCTTAGTAGGGGTACCGAGCTCCTACAATGAGCAGTTCTTC
CDR3: CASSLVGVPSSYNEQFF

V: TRBV5-5
J: TRBJ1-5
D: TRBD1
size: few
DNA: TGTGCCAGCAGTGCAGGACAGGGTAGCAATCAGCCCCAGCATTTT
CDR3: CASSAGQGSNQPQHF

V: TRBV11-2
J: TRBJ2-2
D: -
size: once
DNA: TGTGCCAGCAGCCCTTACTCTCTGGGGGGAGGTCGGGGAGCCGGGGAGCTGTTTTTT
CDR3: CASSPYSLGGGRGAGELFF

V: TRBV7-2
J: TRBJ2-7
D: -
size: -
DNA: TGTGCCAGCAGCTTAGTTACATACGAGCAGTACTTC
CDR3: CASSLVTYEQYF

V: TRBV29-1
J: TRBJ2-5
D: -
size: few
DNA: TGCAGTGCAGCGGGGCAGGGGAAGGAGACCCAGTACTTC
CDR3: CSAAGQGKETQYF

V: TRBV10-3
J: TRBJ2-7
D: TRBD2
size: -
DNA: TGTGCCATCAGTGAGTCGAAGCCGCGGGGGGGTTACGAGCAGTACTTC
CDR3: CAISESKPRGGYEQYF

V: TRBV7-8
J: TRBJ1-6
D: TRBD1
size: few
DNA: TGTGCCAGCAGCTTAGGGGGGACAGGGGATTCACCCCTCCACTTT
CDR3: CASSLGGTGDSPLHF

V: TRBV11-3
J: TRBJ2-1
D: TRBD2
size: few
DNA: TGTGCCAGCAGCCTGCTAGCGGCTTCCTACAATGAGCAGTTCTTC
CDR3: CASSLLAASYNEQFF

V: TRBV11-2
J: TRBJ2-7
D: -
size: -
DNA: TGTGCCAGCAGCCCGGACAGCTACGAGCAGTACTTC
CDR3: CASSPDSYEQYF

V: TRBV27
J: TRBJ1-4
D: -
size: -
DNA: TGTGCCAGCGGAGCCCGGGCGGGTAATGAAAAACTGTTTTTT
CDR3: CASGARAGNEKLFF

V: TRBV4-3
J: TRBJ1-2
D: -
size: -
DNA: TGCGCCAGCAGCCCCAAAGGGGGGGGCGCTGGCTATGGCTACACCTTC
CDR3: CASSPKGGGAGYGYTF

V: TRBV30
J: TRBJ1-1
D: -
size: few
DNA: TGTGCCTGGAGTCCAACAGGAATCCCTGAAGCTTTCTTT
CDR3: CAWSPTGIPEAFF

V: TRBV9
J: TRBJ1-1
D: TRBD1
size: -
DNA: TGTGCCAGCAGCGCCTTAGTGAGGGACAGGGAAAACACTGAAGCTTTCTTT
CDR3: CASSALVRDRENTEAFF

V: TRBV21-1
J: TRBJ1-1
D: -
size: few
DNA: TGTGCCAGCAGCAAACGGAGGAGGGTCCGAACCGAAGCTTTCTTT
CDR3: CASSKRRRVRTEAFF

V: TRBV7-9
J: TRBJ1-1
D: -
size: -
DNA: TGTGCCAGCATCCCTATACAGGGAGCCCCGTTAGCTTTCTTT
CDR3: CASIPIQGAPLAFF

V: TRBV30
J: TRBJ2-1
D: TRBD1
size: once
DNA: TGTGCCTGGAGCCATGGGACAGGGGTTTACAATGAGCAGTTCTTC
CDR3: CAWSHGTGVYNEQFF

V: TRBV11-1
J: TRBJ2-7
D: -
size: -
DNA: TGTGCCAGCAGTCAGACAGGTCCCCTGGAGCAGTACTTC
CDR3: CASSQTGPLEQYF

V: TRBV2
J: TRBJ2-3
D: -
size: -
DNA: TGTGCCAGCAGACAAGGGGCCTCGCCCACAGATACGCAGTATTTT
CDR3: CASRQGASPTDTQYF

V: TRBV28
J: TRBJ2-7
D: TRBD1
size: -
DNA: TGTGCCAGCACCCTGGGACAGCAAGTCTCCTACGAGCAGTACTTC
CDR3: CASTLGQQVSYEQYF

V: TRBV7-9
J: TRBJ2-5
D: -
size: -
DNA: TGTTCCAGCAGCTTTACACCCCAAGAGACCCAGTACTTC
CDR3: CSSSFTPQETQYF

V: TRBV15
J: TRBJ2-5
D: TRBD2
size: -
DNA: TGTGCCACCAGCAGAGATCCTAGCGGGGGGGCCCGAGAGACCCAGTACTTC
CDR3: CATSRDPSGGARETQYF

V: TRBV2
J: TRBJ2-2
D: -
size: -
DNA: TGTGCCAGCACTAAAGACTCCGGAGCTGGCACCGGGGAGCTGTTTTTT
CDR3: CASTKDSGAGTGELFF

V: TRBV18
J: TRBJ2-1
D: TRBD1
size: few
DNA: TGTGCCAGCTCACCGCTGACAGGGCTTGCCTACAATGAGCAGTTCTTC
CDR3: CASSPLTGLAYNEQFF

V: TRBV7-2
J: TRBJ2-1
D: TRBD1
size: -
DNA: TGTGCCAGCAGCTCTGGGACAGGGAAGTTCTTC
CDR3: CASSSGTGKFF

V: TRBV7-3
J: TRBJ2-7
D: TRBD1
size: -
DNA: TGTGCCAGCAGCTTACAGCCGACAGGGGGCTTCCACGAGCAGTACTTC
CDR3: CASSLQPTGGFHEQYF

V: TRBV27
J: TRBJ1-5
D: -
size: -
DNA: TGTGCCAGCAGACAGGGAAGCAATCAGCCCCAGCATTTT
CDR3: CASRQGSNQPQHF

V: TRBV7-2
J: TRBJ2-2
D: -
size: -
DNA: TGTGCCAGCAGCTTAGTGGGCAGGGGCACCGGGGAGCTGTTTTTT
CDR3: CASSLVGRGTGELFF

V: TRBV6-6
J: TRBJ2-1
D: TRBD1
size: few
DNA: TGTGCCAGCAGTCTAAATCGACAGGGCAATGAGCAGTTCTTC
CDR3: CASSLNRQGNEQFF

V: TRBV13
J: TRBJ2-7
D: TRBD2
size: few
DNA: TGTGCCAGCAGCATAGCGGGGGGCGACGAGCAGTACTTC
CDR3: CASSIAGGDEQYF